The rows below give T cell receptor beta chains drawn from one sample of a study of regulatory T cells in long-lasting Graves disease. In TCRdb, the multiplex PCR reads were re-called with MiXCR into one record per CDR3 protein. The table shows around 450,000 distinct CDR3 sequences, with just under 15% occurring only once. The same sample was also used in a study of T cells in Graves' hyperthyroidism and ophthalmopathy.

The source was peripheral blood mononuclear cells (PBMCs), collected at new diagnosis, from a patient treated with antithyroid drugs. The receptors stem from a woman between 25 and 40 years old with Graves disease. Both conserved end residues are part of each CDR3. Fields, in order: J gene, D gene, CDR3 length, clone size, V gene, CDR3 DNA, CDR3 protein. A D gene is named only where the DNA matches it firmly. The size field is filled for only some rows; it gives once, few, many or a size class.

TRBJ2-7,TRBD2,15,many,TRBV20-1,TGCAGTGCTAGAGAACCGACTAGCGGGAGGGCCGAGCAGTACTTC,CSAREPTSGRAEQYF
TRBJ2-5,NA,14,many,TRBV11-2,TGTGCCAGCAGGGATATCGGGGGTCAAGAGACCCAGTACTTC,CASRDIGGQETQYF
TRBJ2-5,NA,16,many,TRBV13,TGTGCCAGCAGCTTCTACACGTTAAGGGACGGAGAGACCCAGTACTTC,CASSFYTLRDGETQYF
TRBJ2-7,NA,14,NA,TRBV6-1,TGTGCCAGCAAGGAGGGCCAGCGAACCTACGAGCAGTACTTC,CASKEGQRTYEQYF
TRBJ2-3,NA,16,NA,TRBV6-5,TGTGCCAGCAGTTATGGAGGAGGGCCTAGCACAGATACGCAGTATTTT,CASSYGGGPSTDTQYF
TRBJ2-1,NA,12,many,TRBV7-9,TGTGCCAGCAGCTTAGGCAACAATGAGCAGTTCTTC,CASSLGNNEQFF
TRBJ1-1,NA,16,many,TRBV5-1,TGCGCCAGCAGCTCGACGGGAGGGCTCATGAACACTGAAGCTTTCTTT,CASSSTGGLMNTEAFF
TRBJ1-5,NA,13,few,TRBV27,TGTGCCAGCAGTAGTTGGACAAATCAGCCCCAGCATTTT,CASSSWTNQPQHF
TRBJ1-2,NA,12,NA,TRBV27,TGTGCCAGCGGGGGAGCTAACTATGGCTACACCTTC,CASGGANYGYTF
TRBJ2-5,TRBD2,20,few,TRBV25-1,TGTGCCAGCAGTGAATTACCCGGCGCTAGCGGGAGGGGGGTACGGGAGACCCAGTACTTC,CASSELPGASGRGVRETQYF
TRBJ2-1,TRBD1,16,few,TRBV20-1,TGCAGTGCTAGAGATCTTCTCGACAGGGTCTACAATGAGCAGTTCTTC,CSARDLLDRVYNEQFF
TRBJ2-7,NA,14,NA,TRBV19,TGTGCCAGTAGTATAGTAGGGCTAGTTCCCGAGCAGTACTTC,CASSIVGLVPEQYF
TRBJ2-1,NA,16,many,TRBV12-3/TRBV12-4,TGTGCCAGCAGTTTCAGCCCGGGGACGGTTTACAATGAGCAGTTCTTC,CASSFSPGTVYNEQFF
TRBJ2-3,TRBD1,15,many,TRBV7-3,TGTGCCAGCAGCTTAACGGGACAGGGCACAGATACGCAGTATTTT,CASSLTGQGTDTQYF
TRBJ1-1,TRBD1,13,many,TRBV11-3,TGTGCCAGCAGCTGGGGACAGGGAACTGAAGCTTTCTTT,CASSWGQGTEAFF
TRBJ2-3,TRBD1,14,many,TRBV12-3/TRBV12-4,TGTGCCAGCAGTTTAAGGGACAGTCCAGATACGCAGTATTTT,CASSLRDSPDTQYF
TRBJ2-7,TRBD1,15,many,TRBV15,TGTGCCACCAGCACCATCCAGGGGGTGCTCGACGAGCAGTACTTC,CATSTIQGVLDEQYF
TRBJ2-7,NA,14,NA,TRBV6-5,TGTGCCAGCAGTTACGATGGGATCCCCCACGAGCAGTACTTC,CASSYDGIPHEQYF
TRBJ2-3,TRBD2,15,many,TRBV6-1,TGTGCCAGCAGTGAAGAAACTAGCGGGGGAGATACGCAGTATTTT,CASSEETSGGDTQYF
TRBJ1-2,TRBD1,16,NA,TRBV19,TGTGCGAGCCTCAGGACAGGCACCACTGGGGGCTATGGCTACACCTTC,CASLRTGTTGGYGYTF
TRBJ2-6,NA,13,many,TRBV27,TGTGCCAGCGGAGGAGCTGGGGCCAACGTCCTGACTTTC,CASGGAGANVLTF
TRBJ1-6,NA,16,few,TRBV19,TGTGCCAGTAGTATCGACCGGAGCTCCTATAATTCACCCCTCCACTTT,CASSIDRSSYNSPLHF
TRBJ2-7,NA,15,many,TRBV27,TGTGCCAGCAGTGGGGGCTGGGGGGGGTCCTACGAGCAGTACTTC,CASSGGWGGSYEQYF
TRBJ2-3,TRBD2,17,many,TRBV3-1,TGTGCCAGCAGCCCAGATATTCGTGGGAGGGCCACAGATACGCAGTATTTT,CASSPDIRGRATDTQYF
TRBJ2-1,NA,12,few,TRBV28,TGTGCCAGCGTAGCTTCCTACAATGAGCAGTTCTTC,CASVASYNEQFF
TRBJ2-3,NA,14,few,TRBV7-9,TGTGCCAGCGTCACCGGACTGGCGTGGGATACGCAGTATTTT,CASVTGLAWDTQYF
TRBJ2-1,NA,14,many,TRBV20-1,TGCAGTGCTAATACGGGCCCCATCTACAATGAGCAGTTCTTC,CSANTGPIYNEQFF
TRBJ1-5,NA,13,few,TRBV6-2/TRBV6-3,TGTGCCAGCAGTTACTCAGGGGATCAGCCCCAGCATTTT,CASSYSGDQPQHF
TRBJ2-3,TRBD2,16,many,TRBV10-1,TGCGCCAGCGGAAAAGGACTAGCGGGGAGCACAGATACGCAGTATTTT,CASGKGLAGSTDTQYF
TRBJ2-2,NA,19,many,TRBV4-1,TGCGCCAGCAGCCAAGATGAAGCCACAGGGCGTCTGAACACCGGGGAGCTGTTTTTT,CASSQDEATGRLNTGELFF
TRBJ1-4,TRBD1,14,many,TRBV5-1,TGTGCCAGCAGTTTAGGGACAGCTAATGAAAAACTGTTTTTT,CASSLGTANEKLFF
TRBJ2-1,TRBD2,17,NA,TRBV27,TGTGCCAGCAGTTTCCCCCCCTTAGCGGGAGGGCCTAGTGAGCAGTTCTTC,CASSFPPLAGGPSEQFF
TRBJ2-5,NA,16,many,TRBV20-1,TGCAGTGCTAGCCGAAACCATCAGAGGCACCTAAAGACCCAGTACTTC,CSASRNHQRHLKTQYF
TRBJ1-1,TRBD1,19,NA,TRBV24-1,TGTGCCACCAGTCGAGGGCGGGGCGACAGGGGGCGGTTGAACACTGAAGCTTTCTTT,CATSRGRGDRGRLNTEAFF
TRBJ2-7,TRBD1,14,NA,TRBV19,TGTGCCAGTAGTATTGGGACAGGGTTCTACGAGCAGTACTTC,CASSIGTGFYEQYF
TRBJ2-1,NA,11,many,TRBV7-6,TGTGCCAGCAGCTTGGGGCCTGAGCAGTTCTTC,CASSLGPEQFF
TRBJ2-1,NA,15,many,TRBV20-1,TGCAGTGCCACTGGGGCCCCGCCTAAGGACAATGAGCAGTTCTTC,CSATGAPPKDNEQFF
TRBJ2-1,TRBD2,18,many,TRBV30,TGTGCCTGGAGTCTCTACGGGCGACTAGCGGGGTCCTACAATGAGCAGTTCTTC,CAWSLYGRLAGSYNEQFF
TRBJ1-5,NA,14,few,TRBV7-9,TGTGCCAGCAGCGGCCAGAGTAGCAATCAGCCCCAGCATTTT,CASSGQSSNQPQHF
TRBJ2-7,NA,9,few,TRBV27,TGTGCCAGCAGAGGCGAGCAGTACTTC,CASRGEQYF
TRBJ1-4,TRBD1,14,few,TRBV27,TGTGCCAGCAAGGGTCGGAGACCGGGACAGAGACTGTTTTTT,CASKGRRPGQRLFF
TRBJ2-5,TRBD2,14,many,TRBV3-1,TGTGCCAGCAGCAGTAGCGGGAGGCAAGAGACCCAGTACTTC,CASSSSGRQETQYF
TRBJ1-6,TRBD1,16,NA,TRBV11-2,TGTGCCAGCAGCTTAGATAACAGGGGGCTTTATTCACCCCTCCACTTT,CASSLDNRGLYSPLHF
TRBJ2-6,NA,14,many,TRBV2,TGTGCCAGCTCGGCCTCCTCTGGGGCCAACGTCCTGACTTTC,CASSASSGANVLTF
TRBJ1-2,NA,17,many,TRBV6-5,TGTGCCAGCAGTTCCCACAACTCCCCAAGGGGAGATTGGGGCTACACCTTC,CASSSHNSPRGDWGYTF
TRBJ1-1,NA,12,many,TRBV6-2/TRBV6-3,TGTGCCAGCAGTAATCCAAAGGGTGAAGCTTTCTTT,CASSNPKGEAFF
TRBJ2-1,NA,13,many,TRBV24-1,TGTGCCACCAGTGATTTGACGGGGAATGAGCAGTTCTTC,CATSDLTGNEQFF
TRBJ2-1,NA,14,NA,TRBV3-1,TGTGCCAGCGGCACGGGACTCGTTACGAATGAGCAGTTCTTC,CASGTGLVTNEQFF
TRBJ2-4,NA,15,once,TRBV2,TGTGCCAGCAGCCCCCGAGCCGAGTCCAAAAACATTCAGTACTTC,CASSPRAESKNIQYF
TRBJ1-1,NA,15,many,TRBV5-1,TGCGCCAGCAGCTTGGATCAGGGTTTAGACACTGAAGCTTTCTTT,CASSLDQGLDTEAFF
TRBJ2-2,TRBD1,13,many,TRBV7-9,TGTGCCAGCAGCTTGACAGGGACCGGGGAGCTGTTTTTT,CASSLTGTGELFF
TRBJ1-5,NA,14,NA,TRBV20-1,TGCAGTGCTCATACCAGGAATCTCGGTCAGCCCCAGCATTTT,CSAHTRNLGQPQHF
TRBJ2-7,NA,15,NA,TRBV28,TGTGCCAGCCGAACGGGAGAGAGGTACTTGGCCGAGCAGTACTTC,CASRTGERYLAEQYF